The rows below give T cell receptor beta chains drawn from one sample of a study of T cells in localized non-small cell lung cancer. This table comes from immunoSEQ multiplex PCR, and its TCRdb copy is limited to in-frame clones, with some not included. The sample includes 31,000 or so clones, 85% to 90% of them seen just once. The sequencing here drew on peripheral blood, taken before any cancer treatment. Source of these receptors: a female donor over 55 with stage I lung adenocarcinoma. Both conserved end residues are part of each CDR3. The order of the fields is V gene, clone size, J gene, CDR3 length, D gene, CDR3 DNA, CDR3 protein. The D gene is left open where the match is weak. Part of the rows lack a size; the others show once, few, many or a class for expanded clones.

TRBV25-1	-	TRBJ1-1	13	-	TGTGCCAGCACCCGAGGGGGGGGCACTGAAGCTTTCTTT	CASTRGGGTEAFF
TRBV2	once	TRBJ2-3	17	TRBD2	TGTGCCAGCAGTTGGACTAGCGGGCGGGGCAGCACAGATACGCAGTATTTT	CASSWTSGRGSTDTQYF
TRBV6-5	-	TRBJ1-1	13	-	TGTGCCAGCCGAATGGGCATGAACACTGAAGCTTTCTTT	CASRMGMNTEAFF
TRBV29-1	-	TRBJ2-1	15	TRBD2	TGCAGCGTCGGGACTAGCCTGAGCTCCTACAATGAGCAGTTCTTC	CSVGTSLSSYNEQFF
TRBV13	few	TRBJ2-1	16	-	TGTGCCAGCAGCTTCGGCCCGGGGGACTCCTCCAATGAGCAGTTCTTC	CASSFGPGDSSNEQFF
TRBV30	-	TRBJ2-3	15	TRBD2	TGTGCCTGGAGTGCGAATCGGCTAGCGGGAGGTACGCAGTATTTT	CAWSANRLAGGTQYF
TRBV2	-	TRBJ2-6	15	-	TGTGCCAGCATCGGAGTACTCTCTGGGGCCAACGTCCTGACTTTC	CASIGVLSGANVLTF
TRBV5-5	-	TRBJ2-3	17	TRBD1	TGTGCCAGCAGACGCGACCAAAACAGGGGCCGCACAGATACGCAGTATTTT	CASRRDQNRGRTDTQYF
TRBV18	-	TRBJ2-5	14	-	TGTGCCAGCTCACCACGGGCGGAACAAGAGACCCAGTACTTC	CASSPRAEQETQYF
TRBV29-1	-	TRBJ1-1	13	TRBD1	TGCAGCGCGAACAGGGGGGACATTACTGAAGCTTTCTTT	CSANRGDITEAFF
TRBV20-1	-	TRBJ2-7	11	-	TGCAGTGCTAGAAACCCGAATGAGCAGTACTTC	CSARNPNEQYF
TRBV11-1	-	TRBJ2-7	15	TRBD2	TGTGCCAGCAGTACAGCGGGAGCAGGATCTCACGAGCAGTACTTC	CASSTAGAGSHEQYF
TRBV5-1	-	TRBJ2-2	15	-	TGCGCCAGCAGCTTCCTAGCCTCAAACACCGGGGAGCTGTTTTTT	CASSFLASNTGELFF
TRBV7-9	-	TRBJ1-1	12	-	TGTGCCAGCAGCTGGCGGGAAACCAAGGCTTTCTTT	CASSWRETKAFF
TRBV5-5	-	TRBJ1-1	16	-	TGTGCCAGCAGCTTGGCCCCCGGGACTTTGGGCACTGAAGCTTTCTTT	CASSLAPGTLGTEAFF
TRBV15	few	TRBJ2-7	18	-	TGTGCCACCAGCAGAGATAAAGGGGCAGGGCCTAGCTCCTACGAGCAGTACTTC	CATSRDKGAGPSSYEQYF
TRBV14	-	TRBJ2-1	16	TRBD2	TGTGCCAGCAGCCTCCTCGGGTCGGGACTATACAATGAGCAGTTCTTC	CASSLLGSGLYNEQFF
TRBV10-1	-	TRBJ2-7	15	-	TGCGCCAGCAGTGAGGGTCTGGGGGCCGGATACGAGCAGTACTTC	CASSEGLGAGYEQYF
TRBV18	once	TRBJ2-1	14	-	TGTGCCAGCTCATTTTCGGAGGGCCACAATGAGCAGTTCTTC	CASSFSEGHNEQFF
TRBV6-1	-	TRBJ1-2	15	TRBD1	TGTGCCAGCAGTGTTGGTAGACAGGGGGGCTATGGCTACACCTTC	CASSVGRQGGYGYTF
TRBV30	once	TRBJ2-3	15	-	TGTGCCTGGAGTGCCTTGGGGGGCGGGGTGGATACGCAGTATTTT	CAWSALGGGVDTQYF
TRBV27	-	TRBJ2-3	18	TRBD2	TGTGCCAGCAGTTTATCCTCGGGACTAGACCGCATGTCAGATACGCAGTATTTT	CASSLSSGLDRMSDTQYF
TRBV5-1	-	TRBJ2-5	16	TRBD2	TGCGCCAGCAGCTTGCCCGGGACTAGCGAGCAAGAGACCCAGTACTTC	CASSLPGTSEQETQYF
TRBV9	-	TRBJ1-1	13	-	TGTGCCAGCAGCGTAGTGTTGAGCACTGAAGCTTTCTTT	CASSVVLSTEAFF
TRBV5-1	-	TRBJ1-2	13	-	TGCGCCAGCAGCTTAGGTGACAGTGGTGGCTACACCTTC	CASSLGDSGGYTF
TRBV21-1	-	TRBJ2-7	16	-	TGTGCCAGCAGCAAAGCCCGACACCAGTACGGATACGAGCAGTACTTC	CASSKARHQYGYEQYF
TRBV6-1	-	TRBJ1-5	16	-	TGTGCCAGCAGTGACCTTGACACCTATAGCAATCAGCCCCAGCATTTT	CASSDLDTYSNQPQHF
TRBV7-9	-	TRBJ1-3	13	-	TGTGCCAGCAGCTTAAGAGTCCGAAACACCATATATTTT	CASSLRVRNTIYF
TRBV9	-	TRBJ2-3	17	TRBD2	TGTGCCAGCAGCGTCTCGACTAGCGCTTACGGCACAGATACGCAGTATTTT	CASSVSTSAYGTDTQYF
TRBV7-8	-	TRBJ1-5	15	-	TGTGCCAGCAGCTCGGGGACATCAGGAAATCAGCCCCAGCATTTT	CASSSGTSGNQPQHF